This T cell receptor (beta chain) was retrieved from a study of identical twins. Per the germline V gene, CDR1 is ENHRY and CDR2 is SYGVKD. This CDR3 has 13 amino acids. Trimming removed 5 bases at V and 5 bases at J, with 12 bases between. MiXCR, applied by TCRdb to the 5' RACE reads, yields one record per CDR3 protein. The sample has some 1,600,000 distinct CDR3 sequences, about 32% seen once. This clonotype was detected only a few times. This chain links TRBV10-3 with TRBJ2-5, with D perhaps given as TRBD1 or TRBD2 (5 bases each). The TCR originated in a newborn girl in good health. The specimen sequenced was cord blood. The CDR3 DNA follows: TGTGCCATCAGTCGGGACCAGAGGGAGACCCAGTACTTC. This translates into CAISRDQRETQYF.